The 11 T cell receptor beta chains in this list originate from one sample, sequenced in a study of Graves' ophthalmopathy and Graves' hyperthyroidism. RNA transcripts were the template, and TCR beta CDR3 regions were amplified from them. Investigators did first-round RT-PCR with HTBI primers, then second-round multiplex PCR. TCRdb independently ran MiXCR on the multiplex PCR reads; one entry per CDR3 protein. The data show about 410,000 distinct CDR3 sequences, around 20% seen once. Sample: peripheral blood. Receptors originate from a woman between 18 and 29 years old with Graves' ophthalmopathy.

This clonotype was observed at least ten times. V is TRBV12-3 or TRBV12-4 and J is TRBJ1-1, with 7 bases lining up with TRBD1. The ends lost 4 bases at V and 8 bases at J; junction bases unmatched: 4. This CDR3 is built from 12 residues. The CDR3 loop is CASSSGTEEAFF. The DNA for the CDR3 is TGTGCCAGCAGTTCGGGGACAGAGGAAGCTTTCTTT.

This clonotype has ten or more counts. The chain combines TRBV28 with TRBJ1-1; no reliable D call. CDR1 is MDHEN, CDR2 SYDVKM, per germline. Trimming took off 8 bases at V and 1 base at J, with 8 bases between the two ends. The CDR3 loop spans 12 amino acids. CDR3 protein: CASRSQNTEAFF. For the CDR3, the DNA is TGTGCCAGCCGCTCTCAGAACACTGAAGCTTTCTTT.

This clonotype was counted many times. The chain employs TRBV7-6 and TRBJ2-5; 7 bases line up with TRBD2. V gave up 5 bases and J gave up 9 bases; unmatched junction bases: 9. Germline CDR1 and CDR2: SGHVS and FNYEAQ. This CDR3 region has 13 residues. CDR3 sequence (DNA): TGTGCCAGCAGCCATTTTAGGGCGGGGGCCCAGTACTTC. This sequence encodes CASSHFRAGAQYF.

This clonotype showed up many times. The DNA for the CDR3 is TGCAGTGCTATAGGGTGGACTCAACAAGAGACCCAGTACTTC. Residues: CSAIGWTQQETQYF. The rearrangement links TRBV20-1 to TRBJ2-5; the D gene is possibly TRBD2 (5 bases). This CDR3 contains 14 residues. CDR1 is DFQATT and CDR2 is SNEGSKA in the germline V gene (reference sequence). The V gene lost 4 bases and the J gene lost 2 bases, with 14 bases spanning the gap.

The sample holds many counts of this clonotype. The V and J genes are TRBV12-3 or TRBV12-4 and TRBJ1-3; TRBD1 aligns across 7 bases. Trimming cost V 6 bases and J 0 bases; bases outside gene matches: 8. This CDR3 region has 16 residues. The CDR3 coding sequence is TGTGCCAGCAGCTCCGGAGGGACAGTCTCTGGAAACACCATATATTTT. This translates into CASSSGGTVSGNTIYF.

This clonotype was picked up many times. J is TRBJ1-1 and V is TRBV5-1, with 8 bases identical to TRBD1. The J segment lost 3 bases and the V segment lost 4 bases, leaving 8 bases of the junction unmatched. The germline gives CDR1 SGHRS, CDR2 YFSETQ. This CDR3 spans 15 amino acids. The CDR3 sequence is CASSTRTGSDTEAFF. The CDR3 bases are TGCGCCAGCAGCACCAGGACAGGGTCGGACACTGAAGCTTTCTTT.

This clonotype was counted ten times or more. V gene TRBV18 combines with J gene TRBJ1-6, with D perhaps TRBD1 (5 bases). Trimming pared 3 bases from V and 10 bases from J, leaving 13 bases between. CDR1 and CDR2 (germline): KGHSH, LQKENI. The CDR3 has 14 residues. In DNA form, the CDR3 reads TGTGCCAGCTCACCCCAGGGAGGTACGTCACCCCTCCACTTT. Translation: CASSPQGGTSPLHF.

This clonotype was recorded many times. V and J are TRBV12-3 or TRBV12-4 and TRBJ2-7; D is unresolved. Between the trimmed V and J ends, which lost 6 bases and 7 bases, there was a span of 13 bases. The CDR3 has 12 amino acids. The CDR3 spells CASRGLSYEQYF. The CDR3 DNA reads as TGTGCCAGCAGGGGTCTCTCGTATGAGCAGTACTTC.

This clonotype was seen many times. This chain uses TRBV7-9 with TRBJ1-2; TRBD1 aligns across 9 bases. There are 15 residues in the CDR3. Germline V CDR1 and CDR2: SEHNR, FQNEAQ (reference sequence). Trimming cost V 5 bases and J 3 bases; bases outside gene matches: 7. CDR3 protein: CASSHNRDRDYGYTF. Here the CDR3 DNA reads TGTGCCAGCAGCCATAACAGGGACAGGGACTATGGCTACACCTTC.

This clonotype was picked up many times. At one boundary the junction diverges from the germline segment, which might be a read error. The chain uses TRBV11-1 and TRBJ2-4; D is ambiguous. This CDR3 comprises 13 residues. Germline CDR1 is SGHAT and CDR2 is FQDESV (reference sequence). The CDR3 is CASSLSAQNIQYF. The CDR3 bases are TGTGCCAGCAGCTTATCAGCCCAAAACATTCAGTACTTC.

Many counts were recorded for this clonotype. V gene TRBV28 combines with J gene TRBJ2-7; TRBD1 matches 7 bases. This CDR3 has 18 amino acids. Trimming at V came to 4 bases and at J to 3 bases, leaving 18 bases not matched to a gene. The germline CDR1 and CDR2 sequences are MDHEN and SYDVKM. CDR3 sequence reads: CASSSFGMNPGQNYEQYF. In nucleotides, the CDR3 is TGTGCCAGCAGTTCTTTTGGGATGAACCCGGGACAGAACTACGAGCAGTACTTC.